The 32 T cell receptor beta chains below all came from one sample that was sequenced in a study of T cell changes during pregnancy in multiple sclerosis. Assay: immunoSEQ multiplex PCR; the TCRdb copy retains only in-frame clones and omits some. This table has about 17,000 clones, approximately 87% appearing once. This material consisted of CD8+ T cells from peripheral blood mononuclear cells, taken in the third trimester of pregnancy. These receptors originate from a female donor in good health, enrolled as a control in a pregnancy study.

V and J are TRBV28 and TRBJ2-4, with TRBD1 matching over 10 bases. This CDR3 comprises 18 residues. Trimming took 7 bases from V and 0 from J; bases not matched to a gene: 12. Looked up from germline, CDR1 is MDHEN and CDR2 is SYDVKM. Written as DNA, the CDR3 is TGTGCCAGCACCCGCCCGGGACAGGGGTATCTAGCCAAAAACATTCAGTACTTC. The encoded protein is CASTRPGQGYLAKNIQYF.

This rearrangement joins TRBV28 to TRBJ1-2, with D unclear. CDR1 MDHEN and CDR2 SYDVKM come from the germline V gene. The V and J ends lost 0 bases and 2 bases respectively, with 7 bases between them. The length of the CDR3 is 14 residues. In DNA form, the CDR3 reads TGTGCCAGCAGTTTATGGGCGGAGAACTATGGCTACACCTTC. The encoded protein is CASSLWAENYGYTF.

The chain recombines TRBV19 with TRBJ2-5; the match to TRBD1 covers 10 bases. J was trimmed by 1 base and V by 6 bases; bases with no gene match: 14. CDR3 length equals 18 residues. The germline CDR1 and CDR2 sequences are LNHDA and SQIVND (reference sequence). The CDR3 loop is CASSDWETGGPSQETQYF. DNA for the CDR3: TGTGCCAGTAGCGACTGGGAGACAGGGGGCCCCTCCCAAGAGACCCAGTACTTC.

This chain links TRBV15 with TRBJ2-1; D gene uncertain. In germline, CDR1 is LNHNV, CDR2 YYDKDF (reference sequence). Trimming left V 5 bases short and J 0 bases short, with 11 bases between. The CDR3 has 15 residues. For the CDR3, the DNA is TGTGCCACCAGCGCCGAGAGAAGCTCCTACAATGAGCAGTTCTTC. Its translation is CATSAERSSYNEQFF. Full variable domain (remainder filled in from reference TRBV15 and TRBJ2-1): DAMVIQNPRYQVTQFGKPVTLSCSQTLNHNVMYWYQQKSSQAPKLLFHYYDKDFNNEADTPDNFQSRRPNTSFCFLDIRSPGLGDTAMYLCATSAERSSYNEQFFGPGTRLTVL.

The V and J genes are TRBV19 and TRBJ1-1, with a tentative D call TRBD1 (6 bases). Germline assignment: CDR1 LNHDA and CDR2 SQIVND (reference sequence). This CDR3 region has 14 residues. V lost 4 bases and J lost 3, with 12 bases in between. CDR3 nucleotides: TGTGCCAGTAGTACCCAAGGGGGATACACTGAAGCTTTCTTT. It codes for CASSTQGGYTEAFF.

The rearrangement links TRBV30 to TRBJ2-7, with TRBD2 as a possible D gene (6 bases). The CDR3 extends over 12 amino acids. CDR1 and CDR2 (germline): GTSNPN, SVGIG (reference sequence). V was cut by 3 bases and J by 5 bases, with 11 bases left in between. The CDR3 DNA follows: TGTGCCTGGAGCGTACTAGCTGACGAGCAGTACTTC. Protein product: CAWSVLADEQYF.

The gene calls are TRBV5-6 and TRBJ1-5, with D unresolved. The germline V gene encodes CDR1 SGHDT and CDR2 YYEEEE. With 4 bases removed from V and 0 bases from J, the gap between germline ends came to 17 bases. The CDR3 has 17 residues. For the CDR3, the DNA is TGTGCCAGCAGCCTCCGGGGTACGGTTTATAGCAATCAGCCCCAGCATTTT. Protein sequence: CASSLRGTVYSNQPQHF.

The CDR3 region is CASSMGQGGQPQHF. The CDR3 bases are TGTGCCAGCAGTATGGGACAGGGAGGACAGCCCCAGCATTTT. The chain combines TRBV9 with TRBJ1-5, with 9 bases that match TRBD1. CDR1 is SGDLS, CDR2 YYNGEE, per germline. CDR3 length: 14 residues. The V and J ends lost 5 bases and 7 bases, in that order; junction bases with no gene match: 7.

The V gene is TRBV7-6, the J gene TRBJ2-1; D is unresolved. The V end was cut by 6 bases, the J end by 0 bases, with 18 bases between. CDR3 size: 17 residues. Per germline, CDR1 SGHVS and CDR2 FNYEAQ. The CDR3 here is CASRREVYSSSYNEQFF. Written as DNA, the CDR3 is TGTGCCAGCAGACGCGAGGTGTATTCTAGCTCCTACAATGAGCAGTTCTTC.

This CDR3 reads CASSPLADWSEQYF. As DNA, the CDR3 is TGTGCCAGCAGCCCTCTAGCGGACTGGTCCGAGCAGTACTTC. The chain combines TRBV7-9 with TRBJ2-7, with 7 bases aligning to TRBD2. Germline CDR1 SEHNR, CDR2 FQNEAQ (reference sequence). The CDR3 has 14 amino acids. V lost 5 bases and J lost 6; bases outside the gene matches: 10.

The V call is TRBV7-9, the J call TRBJ2-3, with TRBD2 identical over 11 bases. CDR3 size: 13 residues. CDR1 is SEHNR and CDR2 is FQNEAQ in the germline V gene (reference sequence). The V gene end was trimmed by 3 bases and the J gene end by 11 bases; junction bases not matched to a gene: 4. CDR3 sequence reads: CASSFLTSGGQYF. As DNA, the CDR3 is TGTGCCAGCAGCTTCCTTACTAGCGGGGGGCAGTATTTT.

The chain joins TRBV15 to TRBJ1-5, with D perhaps TRBD1 (6 bases). CDR1 is LNHNV, CDR2 YYDKDF, per germline (reference sequence). Trimming removed 2 bases at V and 6 bases at J, with 14 bases between. The CDR3 is 15 residues long. CDR3 DNA: TGTGCCACCAGCAGAAGGGGGGGGCCGGGTCAGCCCCAGCATTTT. Encoded protein: CATSRRGGPGQPQHF. Together with reference TRBV15 and TRBJ1-5, the CDR3 gives the full variable domain: DAMVIQNPRYQVTQFGKPVTLSCSQTLNHNVMYWYQQKSSQAPKLLFHYYDKDFNNEADTPDNFQSRRPNTSFCFLDIRSPGLGDTAMYLCATSRRGGPGQPQHFGDGTRLSIL.

The chain carries TRBV19 and TRBJ2-7; 7 nucleotides align to TRBD2. Germline trimming cut 5 bases from V and 5 bases from J; bases unmatched to any gene: 6. The CDR3 sequence is 13 residues long. CDR1 is LNHDA, CDR2 SQIVND, per germline (reference sequence). The CDR3 region is CASSFGGTNEQYF. The DNA for the CDR3 is TGTGCCAGTAGTTTCGGGGGGACGAACGAGCAGTACTTC.

The chain links TRBV4-2 to TRBJ2-7; D may be TRBD2 (5 bases). Germline loops: CDR1 LGHNA, CDR2 YNFKEQ. The CDR3 is 15 amino acids. With 0 bases removed from V and 3 bases from J, the gap between germline ends came to 12 bases. CDR3 bases: TGTGCCAGCAGCCAAGAGAGGGAAAAAAACTACGAGCAGTACTTC. Translated, it gives CASSQEREKNYEQYF.

This rearrangement joins TRBV11-2 to TRBJ2-7; D gene uncertain. The CDR3 covers 13 residues. Germline V gene data show CDR1 as SGHAT and CDR2 as FQNNGV. V dropped 2 bases and J dropped 6 bases, with 11 bases sitting between them. The chain's CDR3 is CASSLLTFPEQYF. The CDR3 DNA reads TGTGCCAGCAGCTTACTAACGTTCCCCGAGCAGTACTTC.

A few counts support this clone. The V call is TRBV28, the J call TRBJ1-4; no firm D call. The V gene lost 5 bases and the J gene lost 3 bases, with 7 bases spanning the gap. This CDR3 contains 13 residues. Germline CDR1 reads MDHEN; CDR2 reads SYDVKM. CDR3 loop: CASSPRANEKLFF. The CDR3 DNA sequence: TGTGCCAGCAGTCCTCGGGCTAATGAAAAACTGTTTTTT.

This chain uses TRBV6-5 with TRBJ2-1; 10 bases are shared with TRBD2. This CDR3 region has 15 residues. Germline trimming cut 2 bases from V and 6 bases from J; bases unmatched to any gene: 4. Germline CDR1 reads MNHEY; CDR2 reads SVGAGI. The CDR3 here is CASSYEAGGPNEQFF. The DNA for the CDR3 is TGTGCCAGCAGTTACGAAGCGGGAGGGCCCAATGAGCAGTTCTTC.

The chain carries TRBV7-8 and TRBJ1-2, with D maybe TRBD1 (5 bases). The ends were cut back, 3 bases at V and 6 bases at J, with 11 bases in the middle. The germline CDR1 and CDR2 sequences are SGHVS and FQNEAQ. The CDR3 runs to 13 residues. Here the CDR3 reads CASSLPGLDGYTF. The DNA of the CDR3 is TGTGCCAGCAGCTTGCCAGGGCTGGATGGCTACACCTTC.

The CDR3: CAGGGADTGELFF. In DNA, the CDR3 is TGTGCCGGAGGGGGGGCGGACACCGGGGAGCTGTTTTTT. The V gene is TRBV4-2, the J gene TRBJ2-2, with D perhaps TRBD2 (7 bases). Trimming left V 11 bases short and J 3 bases short, with 13 bases between. Germline lookup yields CDR1 LGHNA and CDR2 YNFKEQ. CDR3 length: 13 amino acids.

This sequence joins TRBV2 and TRBJ2-7; weak D call: TRBD2 (6 bases). CDR1 and CDR2 from the germline V gene are SNHLY and FYNNEI. Trimming pared 10 bases from V and 2 bases from J, leaving 15 bases between. There are 13 residues in the CDR3. This chain's CDR3 is CATGEETPYEQYF. The CDR3 nucleotides read TGTGCCACGGGGGAGGAGACACCCTACGAGCAGTACTTC.

V usage is TRBV7-9 and J usage is TRBJ1-1; D remains ambiguous. V lost 2 bases and J 5 bases, leaving 6 bases between the germline ends. In germline, CDR1 is SEHNR, CDR2 FQNEAQ (reference sequence). This CDR3 has 12 residues. The CDR3 spells CASSLSETEAFF. In nucleotides, the CDR3 is TGTGCCAGCAGCTTAAGCGAGACTGAAGCTTTCTTT.

This chain uses TRBV10-3 with TRBJ2-2; 10 bases line up with TRBD1. CDR3 length equals 18 residues. The germline V gene has CDR1 ENHRY and CDR2 SYGVKD. V dropped 2 bases and J dropped 5; count of bases not matched to a gene: 11. CDR3 in DNA: TGTGCCATCAGTGAGGAGGGACAGGGGAGTAAATTGACCGGGGAGCTGTTTTTT. This encodes CAISEEGQGSKLTGELFF.

In this sample, this clone turned up a few times. The gene calls are TRBV15 and TRBJ2-3; the D is unclear. V shed 8 bases and J shed 0 bases, with 15 bases lying between them. The CDR3 consists of 15 residues. Germline CDR1 and CDR2: LNHNV and YYDKDF (reference sequence). The CDR3 is CATASSASSTDTQYF. In nucleotides, the CDR3 is TGTGCCACCGCTTCGAGCGCGTCAAGCACAGATACGCAGTATTTT.

The J gene is TRBJ2-1, the V gene TRBV18, with D possibly being TRBD1 (5 bases). This CDR3 contains 13 residues. The germline V gene has CDR1 KGHSH and CDR2 LQKENI. Trimming pared 2 bases from V and 6 bases from J, leaving 8 bases between. The CDR3 loop reads CASSPGHANEQFF. The CDR3 DNA sequence: TGTGCCAGCTCACCAGGACACGCCAATGAGCAGTTCTTC.

The chain is built from TRBV6-1 and TRBJ2-3, with TRBD1 matching 9 bases. Losses at the gene ends were 6 bases for V and 8 bases for J; bases not matched to a gene: 9. The germline gives CDR1 MNHNS, CDR2 SASEGT. This CDR3 region has 14 residues. CDR3 residues: CASRPSGQGGTQYF. CDR3 bases: TGTGCCAGCAGACCTTCGGGACAGGGTGGTACGCAGTATTTT.

V usage is TRBV19 and J usage is TRBJ2-7; 10 positions match TRBD2. The CDR3 covers 17 residues. Trimming removed 5 bases from V and 0 bases from J; junction bases left unmatched: 10. Germline V CDR1 and CDR2: LNHDA, SQIVND (reference sequence). CDR3 bases: TGTGCCAGTAGTGGGCCGGGACTAGCGAGGAGCTCCTACGAGCAGTACTTC. Translated, it gives CASSGPGLARSSYEQYF.

The gene calls are TRBV6-1 and TRBJ2-2, with 7 positions matching TRBD1. V lost 9 bases to trimming and J lost 7 bases; unmatched junction nucleotides: 11. Germline V gives CDR1 MNHNS, CDR2 SASEGT. The CDR3 has 14 residues. For the CDR3, the DNA is TGTGCCAGTGATCGGGACAGCCCCATCGGGGAGCTGTTTTTT. Its protein product is CASDRDSPIGELFF.

This chain links TRBV13 with TRBJ2-5, with 8 bases fitting TRBD1. The CDR3 is 12 residues long. Germline CDR1 is PRHDT and CDR2 is FYEKMQ (reference sequence). V was clipped by 8 bases and J by 3 bases; unmatched bases: 2. The CDR3 spells CASGQGEETQYF. Here the CDR3 DNA reads TGTGCCAGCGGACAGGGAGAAGAGACCCAGTACTTC.

By share, this clone counts as medium-sized. The chain is built from TRBV7-3 and TRBJ2-3, with 9 positions matching TRBD2. The CDR3 spans 17 residues. Per the germline V gene, CDR1 is SGHTA and CDR2 is FQGTGA. V shed 0 bases, J shed 5 bases, and the junction held 9 bases outside the gene matches. CDR3 nucleotide sequence: TGTGCCAGCAGCTTAACGGGGCGGGAGGGCAGCGTAGATACGCAGTATTTT. Its translation: CASSLTGREGSVDTQYF.

This rearrangement joins TRBV2 to TRBJ2-1, with 9 bases lining up with TRBD1. The CDR3 sequence is 12 residues long. The germline CDR1 and CDR2 sequences are SNHLY and FYNNEI. V was clipped by 6 bases and J by 13 bases; unmatched bases: 7. CDR3 DNA sequence: TGTGCCAGCAGGGGACAGGGCCCCCCTCAGTTCTTC. This codes for CASRGQGPPQFF.

The count of this clone is one. This chain connects TRBV27 to TRBJ1-1, with D possibly TRBD1 on 5 matching bases. This CDR3 spans 14 amino acids. Trimming shortened V by 5 bases and J by 4 bases, and 14 bases separated the two germline ends. The germline V gene has CDR1 MNHEY and CDR2 SMNVEV (reference sequence). Written as DNA, the CDR3 is TGTGCCAGCAGTGTTATCAGGGAGGGCACTGAAGCTTTCTTT. Amino acids: CASSVIREGTEAFF.

Of note for this clone: The same CDR3 is also encoded by other DNA sequences in this sample. The J gene is TRBJ2-7, the V gene TRBV27, with D unresolved. The CDR3 spans 12 residues. Trimming took 5 bases from V and 0 from J, leaving 5 bases between them. The germline gives CDR1 MNHEY, CDR2 SMNVEV (reference sequence). The CDR3 nucleotides are TGTGCCAGCAGTCCTAGCTCCTACGAGCAGTACTTC. Amino acid sequence: CASSPSSYEQYF.